One sample yielded the 14 T cell receptor beta chains listed below, sequenced in a study of shared clonotypes between healthy human individuals. Repertoires were generated with immunoSEQ multiplex PCR, while TCRdb's copy carries only in-frame clones and drops some. Seen here are fewer than 600,000 clones, roughly three quarters observed once, and the top ten hold approximately 12%. Sequencing input: PBMCs. The receptors originated from a woman between 40 and 50 years old in good health. Some clones in this sample may be carry-over from other donors' samples.

This chain uses TRBV14 with TRBJ2-4; TRBD1 aligns across 8 bases. After removal of 4 bases from V and 6 bases from J, the junction contained 8 bases not matched to a gene. Germline loops: CDR1 SGHDN, CDR2 FVKESK. This CDR3 region has 15 residues. This chain's CDR3 is CASSPQTGAGNIQYF. CDR3 DNA: TGTGCCAGCAGCCCCCAGACAGGGGCGGGAAACATTCAGTACTTC.

J is TRBJ1-4 and V is TRBV19; 10 nucleotides line up with TRBD1. The CDR3 runs to 13 residues. Germline values: CDR1 LNHDA, CDR2 SQIVND (reference sequence). The J segment lost 8 bases and the V segment lost 6 bases, leaving 3 bases of the junction unmatched. As DNA, the CDR3 is TGTGCCAGTAGGCGGACAGGGGGAGAAAAACTGTTTTTT. This encodes CASRRTGGEKLFF.

This clone was picked up one time. The junction shows a germline mismatch at one end, possibly a read error. This sequence joins TRBV2 and TRBJ2-1; TRBD1 is a possible D gene (6 bases). The CDR3 consists of 12 residues. Germline-derived CDR1 and CDR2 are SNHLY and FYNNEI. The CDR3 DNA reads TGTGCCAGCCTGGACAGTTACAATGAACAGTTCTTC. Amino acid sequence: CASLDSYNEQFF.

In this sample, this clone turned up a few times. The genes are TRBV7-8 and TRBJ1-5; 9 nucleotides match TRBD1. The CDR3 runs 15 residues. Losses at the gene ends were 5 bases for V and 5 bases for J; bases not matched to a gene: 7. Germline V gives CDR1 SGHVS, CDR2 FQNEAQ. The CDR3 DNA follows: TGTGCCAGCAGCCCCGGGACAGGGTCGGATCAGCCCCAGCATTTT. It specifies CASSPGTGSDQPQHF.

J is TRBJ1-5 and V is TRBV19; D not certain. Trimming shortened V by 5 bases and J by 1 base, and 12 bases separated the two germline ends. Germline V gene data show CDR1 as LNHDA and CDR2 as SQIVND (reference sequence). The CDR3 is 15 amino acids. The chain's CDR3 is CASSQRLRSNQPQHF. Written as DNA, the CDR3 is TGTGCCAGTAGTCAGAGGCTTCGGAGCAATCAGCCCCAGCATTTT.

With respect to this clone: The likely explanation is a read error, given a far larger clone one base away. The sample contains more than one DNA sequence encoding this CDR3. The chain recombines TRBV4-2 with TRBJ2-7, with a possible D match to TRBD2 (6 bases). There are 14 residues in the CDR3. The V end was cut by 3 bases, the J end by 0 bases, with 9 bases between. Per the germline V gene, CDR1 is LGHNA and CDR2 is YNFKEQ. The CDR3 DNA follows: TGTGCCAGCAGCCAGTCCGGGAGCTCCTACGAGCAGTACTTC. Residues: CASSQSGSSYEQYF.

The V and J genes are TRBV5-5 and TRBJ1-4, with 7 bases matching TRBD1. This CDR3 is 16 amino acids long. V dropped 0 bases and J dropped 5; count of bases not matched to a gene: 7. The V gene's germline CDR1 is SGHKS and CDR2 YYEKEE (reference sequence). The DNA of the CDR3 is TGTGCCAGCAGCTTGGGATGGGGACAGTACAATGAAAAACTGTTTTTT. Its translation is CASSLGWGQYNEKLFF.

The chain uses TRBV4-1 and TRBJ2-1; 8 nucleotides align to TRBD2. The CDR3 covers 17 residues. V lost 3 bases to trimming and J lost 4 bases; unmatched junction nucleotides: 11. The germline V gene has CDR1 MGHRA and CDR2 YSYEKL. The CDR3 protein is CASSHPPGTSDYNEQFF. The CDR3 DNA sequence: TGCGCCAGCAGCCACCCCCCCGGGACTAGTGATTACAATGAGCAGTTCTTC.

V usage is TRBV2 and J usage is TRBJ1-5; D is unresolved. V was clipped by 2 bases and J by 16 bases, with 12 bases between them. Per germline, CDR1 SNHLY and CDR2 FYNNEI. The length of the CDR3 is 11 residues. The CDR3, as DNA: TGTGCCAGCAGTGAAAGAGGGCCGTTACATTTT. It is translated as CASSERGPLHF.

This clone appeared a few times. The chain recombines TRBV7-9 with TRBJ1-5, with no clear D. Germline CDR1 is SEHNR and CDR2 is FQNEAQ (reference sequence). The CDR3 has 15 amino acids. V dropped 5 bases and J dropped 3 bases, with 14 bases sitting between them. For the CDR3, the DNA is TGTGCCAGCAGCCGGGGAACAGACACCAATCAGCCCCAGCATTTT. Translated: CASSRGTDTNQPQHF.

About this clone itself: Other DNA sequences from this sample encode an identical CDR3 as well. CDR3 sequence reads: CASSPPLAYEQYF. In DNA, the CDR3 is TGTGCCAGCTCACCACCGCTAGCTTACGAGCAGTACTTC. The chain combines TRBV18 with TRBJ2-7; TRBD2 is a possible D gene (5 bases). V gave up 0 bases and J gave up 4 bases, with 7 bases separating them. This CDR3 region has 13 residues. Germline-derived CDR1 and CDR2 are KGHSH and LQKENI.

The V call is TRBV5-1, the J call TRBJ1-3; D unclear. The J call may be faulty, since TRBJ2-2 better matches the DNA end. Germline values: CDR1 SGHRS, CDR2 YFSETQ. The CDR3 is 14 residues long. The CDR3 loop reads CASSARPNTGELFF. The DNA of the CDR3 is TGCGCCAGCAGCGCCCGACCGAACACCGGGGAGCTGTTTTTT.

V is TRBV6-5 and J is TRBJ2-5; 8 nucleotides align to TRBD2. Trimming removed 3 bases from V and 4 bases from J; junction bases left unmatched: 7. CDR3 length equals 15 residues. CDR1 is MNHEY and CDR2 is SVGAGI in the germline V gene. CDR3: CASSYEAGARETQYF. CDR3 nucleotide sequence: TGTGCCAGCAGTTATGAAGCGGGAGCTCGAGAGACCCAGTACTTC.

This chain connects TRBV7-3 to TRBJ2-3; D remains ambiguous. The germline V gene encodes CDR1 SGHTA and CDR2 FQGTGA. Trimming removed 1 base at V and 0 bases at J, with 2 bases between. The length of the CDR3 is 13 residues. The CDR3 protein is CASSLMSTDTQYF. The CDR3 region has the DNA TGTGCCAGCAGCTTAATGAGCACAGATACGCAGTATTTT.